A single sample is the source of the 21 T cell receptor beta chains below, sequenced in a study of blood T cell repertoires in COVID-19. Measured with immunoSEQ multiplex PCR; TCRdb has only the in-frame clones, and not every one. The table records about 410,000 clones, approximately 89% of them present only once. Material for sequencing was peripheral blood. These TCRs come from a woman in her forties with COVID-19, enrolled during active disease.

The chain combines TRBV4-1 with TRBJ2-7; weak D call: TRBD1 (6 bases). V was cut by 6 bases and J by 1 base, with 16 bases left in between. Germline assignment: CDR1 MGHRA and CDR2 YSYEKL. The CDR3 contains 15 residues. The chain's CDR3 is CASRVSGGASYEQYF. In DNA form, the CDR3 reads TGCGCCAGCAGGGTTTCTGGGGGCGCGTCCTACGAGCAGTACTTC.

This rearrangement joins TRBV6-5 to TRBJ2-2; 8 bases line up with TRBD2. Trimming removed 4 bases from V and 1 base from J; junction bases left unmatched: 5. This CDR3 is 16 amino acids long. Germline CDR1 reads MNHEY; CDR2 reads SVGAGI. This CDR3 is CASSSLAGLNTGELFF. The CDR3 DNA reads TGTGCCAGCAGTTCCTTAGCGGGACTGAACACCGGGGAGCTGTTTTTT.

The V call is TRBV19, the J call TRBJ2-2; D may be TRBD1 (6 bases). V lost 0 bases to trimming and J lost 0 bases, with 14 bases between them. The germline V gene encodes CDR1 LNHDA and CDR2 SQIVND (reference sequence). This CDR3 contains 18 residues. CDR3 DNA: TGTGCCAGTAGTATAGATCGGACCGGGACAACGAACACCGGGGAGCTGTTTTTT. Translated: CASSIDRTGTTNTGELFF.

The V gene is TRBV30, the J gene TRBJ1-1; possible D gene TRBD1, 5 bases. In germline, CDR1 is GTSNPN, CDR2 SVGIG (reference sequence). V was clipped by 2 bases and J by 1 base, with 8 bases between them. CDR3 size: 13 residues. The CDR3 loop reads CAWSTGQNTEAFF. CDR3 nucleotide sequence: TGTGCCTGGAGTACAGGCCAGAACACTGAAGCTTTCTTT. The whole variable domain, remainder taken from reference TRBV30 and TRBJ1-1, is SQTIHQWPATLVQPVGSPLSLECTVEGTSNPNLYWYRQAAGRGLQLLFYSVGIGQISSEVPQNLSASRPQDRQFILSSKKLLLSDSGFYLCAWSTGQNTEAFFGQGTRLTVV.

V is TRBV6-5 and J is TRBJ1-1; no reliable D call. The CDR3 length is 16 residues. With 2 bases removed from V and 8 bases from J, the gap between germline ends came to 21 bases. Germline assignment: CDR1 MNHEY and CDR2 SVGAGI. The CDR3 sequence: CASSYLPTRGGVEAFF. The CDR3 bases are TGTGCCAGCAGTTACCTCCCCACGCGGGGTGGGGTCGAAGCTTTCTTT.

V and J are TRBV4-1 and TRBJ2-5; possible D gene TRBD1, 6 bases. The CDR3 loop spans 16 amino acids. CDR1 and CDR2 (germline): MGHRA, YSYEKL. With 6 bases removed from V and 0 bases from J, the gap between germline ends came to 17 bases. The CDR3 bases are TGCGCCAGCAGTCACCGGGACATTAAGTACCAAGAGACCCAGTACTTC. The encoded protein is CASSHRDIKYQETQYF.

The genes are TRBV29-1 and TRBJ2-3; 12 positions agree with TRBD2. V shed 4 bases, J shed 3 bases, and the junction held 8 bases outside the gene matches. CDR3 length: 16 residues. Germline V lookup: CDR1 SQVTM, CDR2 ANQGSEA. The CDR3 loop is CSVASGRAGGTDTQYF. In nucleotides, the CDR3 is TGCAGCGTTGCTAGCGGGAGGGCCGGAGGAACAGATACGCAGTATTTT.

This sequence joins TRBV2 and TRBJ2-2; unclear D gene. Germline CDR1 and CDR2: SNHLY and FYNNEI. This CDR3 is 11 amino acids long. V lost 6 bases and J 3 bases, leaving 2 bases between the germline ends. The DNA of the CDR3 is TGTGCCAGCAGCTACACCGGGGAGCTGTTTTTT. Amino acids: CASSYTGELFF.

The chain couples TRBV15 to TRBJ2-7; D gene unclear. The CDR3 spans 14 residues. V lost 0 bases, J lost 9 bases, and 15 bases lay in between. CDR1 is LNHNV and CDR2 is YYDKDF in the germline V gene (reference sequence). This chain's CDR3 is CATSRDPTTLRQYF. In DNA, the CDR3 is TGTGCCACCAGCAGAGATCCCACGACTCTGCGGCAGTACTTC.

The rearrangement uses TRBV4-3 and TRBJ1-6, with D perhaps matching TRBD1 (6 bases). The CDR3 is 19 amino acids. Trimming took off 0 bases at V and 4 bases at J, with 19 bases between the two ends. Germline loops: CDR1 LGHNA, CDR2 YSLEER. The CDR3 sequence is CASSQESPPTGFYNSPLHF. CDR3 bases: TGCGCCAGCAGCCAAGAAAGCCCCCCGACAGGTTTTTATAATTCACCCCTCCACTTT.

This chain joins TRBV5-6 and TRBJ1-2; D call uncertain. This CDR3 spans 13 amino acids. Germline-derived CDR1 and CDR2 are SGHDT and YYEEEE. V lost 2 bases to trimming and J lost 8 bases, with 13 bases between them. CDR3 coding DNA: TGTGCCAGCAGCTTCCGGGTCTTTAACGGCTACACCTTC. Amino acid sequence: CASSFRVFNGYTF.

This chain joins TRBV11-1 and TRBJ1-1; D unclear. Germline V gene data show CDR1 as SGHAT and CDR2 as FQDESV (reference sequence). V was clipped by 4 bases and J by 5 bases, with 17 bases between them. The CDR3 runs 15 residues. CDR3 amino acids: CASSSRGGWRTEAFF. The CDR3 bases are TGTGCCAGCAGCTCACGAGGCGGGTGGAGGACTGAAGCTTTCTTT.

This chain links TRBV6-6 with TRBJ1-6, with 8 positions matching TRBD1. Germline CDR1 is MNHNY and CDR2 is SVGAGI (reference sequence). The trim removed 6 bases at V and 15 bases at J, leaving 4 bases unmatched. This CDR3 is built from 11 residues. CDR3 in DNA: TGTGCCAGCAGCCCCGGGACAGGCCTCCACTTT. Protein sequence: CASSPGTGLHF.

The V gene is TRBV4-3, the J gene TRBJ1-4; 9 bases align to TRBD1. The CDR3 has 16 amino acids. The J segment lost 4 bases and the V segment lost 2 bases, leaving 5 bases of the junction unmatched. Germline loops: CDR1 LGHNA, CDR2 YSLEER. The CDR3: CASSQPPGQGNEKLFF. The CDR3, as DNA: TGCGCCAGCAGCCAACCACCGGGACAGGGTAATGAAAAACTGTTTTTT.

The J gene is TRBJ2-1, the V gene TRBV3-1 (or the pseudogene TRBV3-2), with TRBD1 identical over 9 bases. The CDR3 length is 18 residues. CDR1 and CDR2 (germline): LGHDT, YNNKEL (reference sequence). The junction had 8 bases not matched to a gene; V was cut back by 0 bases and J by 2 bases. The CDR3 region has the DNA TGTGCCAGCAGCCAAGACGACAGTTGGGACAGGGCCTACAATGAGCAGTTCTTC. Translated, it gives CASSQDDSWDRAYNEQFF.

The rearrangement uses TRBV27 and TRBJ1-3, with D possibly being TRBD1 (5 bases). The CDR3 is made up of 15 amino acids. CDR1 is MNHEY and CDR2 is SMNVEV in the germline V gene (reference sequence). V lost 6 bases and J lost 0, with 12 bases in between. The CDR3 nucleotides read TGTGCCAGCAGGGACACGGTGAGCTCTGGAAACACCATATATTTT. Its protein product is CASRDTVSSGNTIYF.

The chain recombines TRBV19 with TRBJ1-2; 10 bases fit TRBD1. V shed 9 bases and J 2 bases; nucleotides not matched to a gene: 3. CDR3 size: 13 residues. Germline assignment: CDR1 LNHDA and CDR2 SQIVND (reference sequence). The CDR3 spells CASQTGGNYGYTF. The CDR3 DNA is TGTGCCAGCCAGACAGGGGGCAACTATGGCTACACCTTC.

This chain joins TRBV5-8 and TRBJ2-5; 10 bases match TRBD2. V lost 4 bases, J lost 0 bases, and 15 bases stayed unmatched. The CDR3 length is 19 residues. Per the germline V gene, CDR1 is SGHTS and CDR2 is YDEGEE. The CDR3 region has the DNA TGTGCCAGCAGCCCGGGACGGCTAGCGGGGGACAAGTACCAAGAGACCCAGTACTTC. Amino acids: CASSPGRLAGDKYQETQYF.

This chain connects TRBV18 to TRBJ1-3, with TRBD1 identical over 8 bases. With V trimmed by 3 bases and J by 2 bases, 6 bases remained unmatched. Germline V gives CDR1 KGHSH, CDR2 LQKENI. This CDR3 region has 16 residues. This CDR3 reads CASSPKGQGTGNTIYF. CDR3 DNA sequence: TGTGCCAGCTCACCGAAAGGACAGGGAACTGGAAACACCATATATTTT. Using reference TRBV18 and TRBJ1-3 for the parts outside the CDR3, the full variable domain is NAGVMQNPRHLVRRRGQEARLRCSPMKGHSHVYWYRQLPEEGLKFMVYLQKENIIDESGMPKERFSAEFPKEGPSILRIQQVVRGDSAAYFCASSPKGQGTGNTIYFGEGSWLTVV.

The chain combines TRBV30 with TRBJ1-2; 7 nucleotides match TRBD1. The CDR3 loop spans 14 amino acids. The germline CDR1 and CDR2 sequences are GTSNPN and SVGIG (reference sequence). J lost 4 bases, V lost 4 bases, and 9 bases had no gene match. Here the CDR3 DNA reads TGTGCCTGGATTCGGACAGGCTCGGGCTATGGCTACACCTTC. It is translated as CAWIRTGSGYGYTF.

V and J are TRBV19 and TRBJ1-5; no clear D. Germline-derived CDR1 and CDR2 are LNHDA and SQIVND (reference sequence). Trimming took off 5 bases at V and 3 bases at J, with 11 bases between the two ends. This CDR3 comprises 14 residues. The CDR3 nucleotides read TGTGCCAGTAGTCCTACTCGCACCAATCAGCCCCAGCATTTT. This gives the protein CASSPTRTNQPQHF.